The 18 T cell receptor beta chains below come from one sample, sequenced in a study of blood T cells in healthy people across ages (dated by TCRdb to about 2015). To prepare the library, 5' RACE was applied. Sequencing was carried out with an Illumina HiSeq 2500. The second PCR ran for roughly 7 to 11 cycles and used a J-beta primer mix along with a sample-barcoded 5' primer. TCRdb itself trimmed the public reads at Q25 with fastp, ran MiXCR and retained productive beta chains. Here each entry gathers all rows of one CDR3 protein and keeps the most common genes and DNA. In this sample the table shows 600,000 to 650,000 distinct CDR3 sequences, roughly 50% of which occur a single time. Roughly 34% of the sample goes to the ten largest clones. Sequencing was performed on blood. All receptors come from a man between 60 and 70 years old in good health.

The chain recombines TRBV5-1 with TRBJ2-1, with D hard to call. This CDR3 has 15 residues. CDR1 and CDR2 from the germline V gene are SGHRS and YFSETQ. Trimming left V 4 bases short and J 9 bases short, with 20 bases between. This CDR3 is CASSPAPGDKGEQFF. In nucleotides, the CDR3 is TGCGCCAGCAGCCCGGCGCCTGGGGATAAGGGTGAGCAGTTCTTC.

The CDR3 DNA follows: TGTGCCAGCAGGCCCGGGACAGGAATGAATACGCAGTATTTT. This sequence encodes CASRPGTGMNTQYF. The chain recombines TRBV25-1 with TRBJ2-3, with 8 bases fitting TRBD1. This CDR3 is 14 amino acids long. Per the germline V gene, CDR1 is MGHDK and CDR2 is SYGVNS. Trimming at V came to 6 bases and at J to 7 bases, leaving 9 bases not matched to a gene.

This clonotype has more than one count but fewer than ten. This rearrangement joins TRBV6-2 or TRBV6-3 to TRBJ2-5, with TRBD2 matching over 12 bases. V was clipped by 6 bases and J by 1 base; unmatched bases: 6. This CDR3 is built from 16 residues. Germline V CDR1 and CDR2: MNHEY, SVGEGT. Written as DNA, the CDR3 is TGTGCCAGCAGCCGACTAGCGGGGGTTCCCCAAGAGACCCAGTACTTC. Protein: CASSRLAGVPQETQYF.

The chain links TRBV29-1 to TRBJ2-7; TRBD1 matches at 7 bases. The J segment lost 2 bases and the V segment lost 4 bases, leaving 5 bases of the junction unmatched. CDR1 is SQVTM, CDR2 ANQGSEA, per germline. The CDR3 has 13 residues. The DNA of the CDR3 is TGCAGCGTTGTCCGGGACAGCCCCTACGAGCAGTACTTC. Amino acid sequence: CSVVRDSPYEQYF.

The rearrangement joins TRBV7-2 to TRBJ2-4; 8 nucleotides line up with TRBD2. The J call may be incorrect, as the DNA end agrees better with TRBJ2-7. The CDR3 has 14 amino acids. The germline CDR1 and CDR2 sequences are SGHTA and FQGNSA. CDR3 sequence: CASGQRSGGDEQYF. CDR3 bases: TGTGCCAGCGGGCAACGGTCGGGGGGGGACGAGCAGTACTTC.

The chain links TRBV5-1 to TRBJ2-5; D is ambiguous. Trimming cost V 2 bases and J 3 bases, with 5 bases left between them. Germline V gives CDR1 SGHRS, CDR2 YFSETQ. CDR3 length: 12 residues. The CDR3: CASSFHEETQYF. For the CDR3, the DNA is TGCGCCAGCAGCTTTCACGAAGAGACCCAGTACTTC.

V usage is TRBV7-6 and J usage is TRBJ2-7; D possibly matches TRBD1 or TRBD2 (6 bases each). Germline V gene lookup returns CDR1 SGHVS and CDR2 FNYEAQ. With 2 bases removed from V and 5 bases from J, the gap between germline ends came to 16 bases. This CDR3 spans 15 amino acids. DNA of the CDR3: TGTGCCAGCAGCTTATCACAGGGACTTACGAACGAGCAGTACTTC. Translated, it gives CASSLSQGLTNEQYF.

As to this clonotype: Mismatch with germline at one junction end may stem from a read error. The rearrangement links TRBV24-1 to TRBJ2-3; D possibly uses TRBD1 or TRBD2 (5 bases each). CDR3 size: 16 residues. Germline V CDR1 and CDR2: KGHDR, SFDVKD. The CDR3: CATSDAARDGTGTQYF. In DNA, the CDR3 is TGTGCCACCAGTGATGCCGCTCGGGACGGCACAGGTACGCAGTATTTT.

This clonotype was seen only a few times. CDR3 coding DNA: TGCGCCAGCAGCTCGCGACTAGCGGGGGGGCAAGATACGCAGTATTTT. Translated: CASSSRLAGGQDTQYF. The chain joins TRBV5-1 to TRBJ2-3; 14 nucleotides line up with TRBD2. After removal of 3 bases from V and 5 bases from J, the junction contained 5 bases not matched to a gene. Germline V gene data show CDR1 as SGHRS and CDR2 as YFSETQ. This CDR3 spans 16 amino acids.

The CDR3 loop reads CSAGQGNEQYF. The CDR3 DNA sequence: TGCAGTGCCGGACAGGGCAACGAGCAGTACTTC. The genes are TRBV20-1 and TRBJ2-7; TRBD1 matches 8 bases. V dropped 6 bases and J dropped 5; count of bases not matched to a gene: 3. Germline lookup yields CDR1 DFQATT and CDR2 SNEGSKA (reference sequence). This CDR3 is built from 11 residues.

This chain links TRBV20-1 with TRBJ1-1; no clear D gene. V was cut by 1 base and J by 1 base, with 7 bases left in between. Per the germline V gene, CDR1 is DFQATT and CDR2 is SNEGSKA (reference sequence). This CDR3 has 13 amino acids. This chain's CDR3 is CSARGPGNTEAFF. In nucleotides, the CDR3 is TGCAGTGCTAGAGGGCCGGGGAACACTGAAGCTTTCTTT.

V gene TRBV2 combines with J gene TRBJ1-5; D call uncertain. CDR1 is SNHLY and CDR2 is FYNNEI in the germline V gene. Trimming shortened V by 2 bases and J by 2 bases, and 10 bases separated the two germline ends. There are 15 residues in the CDR3. The CDR3 nucleotides read TGTGCCAGCAGTGAAAGAGGGTTGGGCAATCAGCCCCAGCATTTT. Protein product: CASSERGLGNQPQHF.

The DNA for the CDR3 is TGTGCCAGCAGGGGTACAGGGGTAGGAGCCAAAAACATTCAGTACTTC. Translating it yields CASRGTGVGAKNIQYF. The rearrangement joins TRBV2 to TRBJ2-4; 7 positions agree with TRBD1. Germline V gives CDR1 SNHLY, CDR2 FYNNEI. The V and J ends lost 6 bases and 0 bases, in that order; junction bases with no gene match: 8. The CDR3 loop spans 16 amino acids.

This clonotype has just a few counts. The chain joins TRBV29-1 to TRBJ2-7; 10 bases fit TRBD1. Germline V gives CDR1 SQVTM, CDR2 ANQGSEA. After removal of 1 base from V and 3 bases from J, the junction contained 6 bases not matched to a gene. This CDR3 has 15 amino acids. CDR3 in DNA: TGCAGCGTTGAAGCAAGTGGGACAGGGGTCTACGAGCAGTACTTC. Protein product: CSVEASGTGVYEQYF.

This clonotype was detected a few times. The chain has TRBV7-4 and TRBJ1-5; the match to TRBD1 covers 7 bases. This CDR3 comprises 16 residues. V dropped 5 bases and J dropped 4; count of bases not matched to a gene: 11. The germline CDR1 and CDR2 sequences are SGHVT and SQSDAQ. CDR3 sequence reads: CASSRRGQDPNQPQHF. As DNA, the CDR3 is TGTGCCAGCAGCCGAAGAGGACAGGATCCTAATCAGCCCCAGCATTTT.

The CDR3 bases are TGCAGTGCGAGGGTTGCAGGGGGACCTGGGGCCAACGTCCTGACTTTC. Translating it yields CSARVAGGPGANVLTF. The gene calls are TRBV20-1 and TRBJ2-6, with 7 positions matching TRBD1. J gave up 2 bases and V 6 bases, and 10 bases lay outside the gene matches. The CDR3 sequence is 16 residues long. Per germline, CDR1 DFQATT and CDR2 SNEGSKA (reference sequence).

The chain recombines TRBV5-5 with TRBJ1-1; perhaps TRBD1 as D (5 bases). CDR1 is SGHKS and CDR2 is YYEKEE in the germline V gene (reference sequence). This CDR3 is built from 14 residues. Trimming took off 1 base at V and 5 bases at J, with 12 bases between the two ends. CDR3 sequence (DNA): TGTGCCAGCAGCTTGCAGGTTGAGGGGACTGAAGCTTTCTTT. Translating gives CASSLQVEGTEAFF. Full variable domain (remainder filled in from reference TRBV5-5 and TRBJ1-1): DAGVTQSPTHLIKTRGQQVTLRCSPISGHKSVSWYQQVLGQGPQFIFQYYEKEERGRGNFPDRFSARQFPNYSSELNVNALLLGDSALYLCASSLQVEGTEAFFGQGTRLTVV.

There are a few counts of this clonotype. This sequence joins TRBV12-3 or TRBV12-4 and TRBJ2-3; D ambiguous. Trimming took off 7 bases at V and 0 bases at J, with 11 bases between the two ends. This CDR3 is built from 14 residues. The CDR3 spells CASNPTPSTDTQYF. CDR3 bases: TGTGCCAGCAACCCGACACCTAGCACAGATACGCAGTATTTT.